The 3 T cell receptor beta chains below were found in one sample sequenced in a study of T cells in Graves' hyperthyroidism and ophthalmopathy. Authors of the study amplified TCR beta CDR3 regions from RNA transcripts. TCR CDR3 regions were first amplified by RT-PCR with HTBI primers. TCRdb re-called the multiplex PCR reads with MiXCR, one entry per CDR3 protein. The table shows hundreds of thousands of distinct CDR3 sequences, with 12% to 15% occurring only once. The sequenced sample consisted of blood. These receptor sequences come from a woman aged 40 to 55 with Graves' hyperthyroidism.

V gene TRBV5-6 combines with J gene TRBJ2-1, with TRBD2 identical over 8 bases. The junction had 5 bases not matched to a gene; V was cut back by 3 bases and J by 6 bases. From germline, CDR1 is SGHDT and CDR2 YYEEEE. The CDR3 extends over 14 amino acids. As DNA, the CDR3 is TGTGCCAGCAGCTGGGGACTAGTAGGCAATGAGCAGTTCTTC. Translating it yields CASSWGLVGNEQFF.

This clonotype was recorded many times. The CDR3 coding sequence is TGTGCCAGCATCCTCAGGGGTGGACTAGCGGGAGTCCCAGATACGCAGTATTTT. Protein: CASILRGGLAGVPDTQYF. This rearrangement joins TRBV2 to TRBJ2-3, with 13 bases identical to TRBD2. Per the germline V gene, CDR1 is SNHLY and CDR2 is FYNNEI. Losses at the gene ends were 7 bases for V and 4 bases for J; bases not matched to a gene: 14. The CDR3 totals 18 residues.

In its sample, this clonotype was seen many times. The genes are TRBV12-3 or TRBV12-4 and TRBJ1-2; 9 bases are a match to TRBD1. V was clipped by 4 bases and J by 8 bases; unmatched bases: 17. CDR3 length: 17 amino acids. As DNA, the CDR3 is TGTGCCAGCAGTTGGGCGGGGACAGGGTGGAGGTTGCAGGGCTACACCTTC. Encoded protein: CASSWAGTGWRLQGYTF.